The source of this T cell receptor beta chain is a study of a mutant IDH1 vaccine in newly diagnosed glioma. Trimming pared 4 bases from V and 0 bases from J, leaving 7 bases between. Looked up from germline, CDR1 is KGHSH and CDR2 is LQKENI. This CDR3 contains 13 residues. Time point indicated: baseline, week 1 (first vaccination visit). Indicated treatment: pre-vaccination baseline after standard-of-care therapy. Data came from immunoSEQ multiplex PCR; TCRdb stores just in-frame clones and leaves some out. This table holds roughly 70,000 clones, about 86% found once. This TCR was sampled from a man younger than 45 with glioma. Sequencing used PBMCs, obtained from a glioma patient treated with radiotherapy, temozolomide or both. The gene calls are TRBV18 and TRBJ2-7, with D possibly being TRBD2 (5 bases). CDR3 region: CASSQTNSYEQYF. The CDR3 DNA reads TGTGCCAGCTCACAGACTAACTCCTACGAGCAGTACTTC.